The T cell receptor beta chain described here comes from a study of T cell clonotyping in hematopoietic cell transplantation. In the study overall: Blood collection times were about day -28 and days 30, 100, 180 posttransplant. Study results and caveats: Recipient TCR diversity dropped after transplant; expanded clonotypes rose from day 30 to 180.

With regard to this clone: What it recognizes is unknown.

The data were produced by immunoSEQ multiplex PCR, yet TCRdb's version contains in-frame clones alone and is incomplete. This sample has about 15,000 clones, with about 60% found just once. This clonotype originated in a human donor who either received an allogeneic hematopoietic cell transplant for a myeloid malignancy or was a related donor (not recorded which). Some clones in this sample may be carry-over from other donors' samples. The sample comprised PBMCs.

This CDR3 reads CAWSERGSGNTIYF. CDR3 in DNA: TGTGCCTGGAGTGAACGGGGTTCCGGAAACACCATATATTTT. The chain joins TRBV30 to TRBJ1-3, with D unclear. The CDR3 is made up of 14 amino acids. Between the trimmed V and J ends, which lost 1 base and 4 bases, there was a span of 11 bases. Germline CDR1 is GTSNPN and CDR2 is SVGIG (reference sequence).